The 30 T cell receptor beta chains given below trace back to one sample, sequenced in a study of regulatory T cells in long-lasting Graves disease. As to time point: persistent/refractory GD, antithyroid drugs over 5 years with positive TRAb. Extracted RNA from PBMCs served as the source of the TCR library. CDR3 regions were amplified by Arm-PCR using iRepertoire HTBI primers to build TCR beta libraries. TCRdb used MiXCR to reprocess the multiplex PCR reads, holding one entry per CDR3 protein. The data hold hundreds of thousands of distinct CDR3 sequences, with around 30% observed a single time. The source material was peripheral blood mononuclear cells (PBMCs), sampled when the disease was refractory, from a patient treated with antithyroid drugs. Every receptor here comes from a female donor with Graves disease.

This clonotype was counted a few times. The rearrangement links TRBV27 to TRBJ2-2; 9 bases map to TRBD2. The germline CDR1 and CDR2 sequences are MNHEY and SMNVEV (reference sequence). The CDR3 extends over 16 amino acids. Unmatched junction bases numbered 6, after V lost 0 bases and J lost 7 bases. CDR3 coding DNA: TGTGCCAGCAGTTTATCGGGCGGGAGGGCCGTCGGGGAGCTGTTTTTT. Amino acid sequence: CASSLSGGRAVGELFF.

The V gene is TRBV10-3, the J gene TRBJ1-5, with D tentatively TRBD1 (5 bases). V lost 4 bases and J lost 7, with 11 bases in between. CDR3 length equals 13 residues. From germline, CDR1 is ENHRY and CDR2 SYGVKD. This chain's CDR3 is CAISVDSIQPQHF. The DNA of the CDR3 is TGTGCCATCAGTGTCGACAGTATACAGCCCCAGCATTTT.

The chain combines TRBV6-1 with TRBJ1-5, with 10 positions matching TRBD1. CDR1 and CDR2 (germline): MNHNS, SASEGT. This CDR3 is built from 14 residues. The trim removed 8 bases at V and 4 bases at J, leaving 5 bases unmatched. The CDR3 nucleotides are TGTGCCAGCGAGGGACAGGGGCCTAATCAGCCCCAGCATTTT. Amino acids: CASEGQGPNQPQHF.

This clonotype was detected a few times. The V call is TRBV19, the J call TRBJ1-5; D uncertain. Trimming removed 5 bases at V and 4 bases at J, with 9 bases between. Germline V gene lookup returns CDR1 LNHDA and CDR2 SQIVND (reference sequence). The CDR3 is made up of 13 amino acids. The CDR3 is CASSARQNQPQHF. The CDR3 DNA follows: TGTGCCAGTAGTGCCCGGCAGAATCAGCCCCAGCATTTT.

The chain is built from TRBV5-1 and TRBJ2-3, with D hard to call. The CDR3 sequence is 15 residues long. Germline CDR1 is SGHRS and CDR2 is YFSETQ. Deletions cut 3 bases from V and 4 bases from J, with 15 bases between. CDR3 in DNA: TGCGCCAGCAGCTCCGAAAGTAGGTCGGCAGATACGCAGTATTTT. It specifies CASSSESRSADTQYF.

The table lists this clonotype with many counts. This chain uses TRBV28 with TRBJ1-4; the D is unclear. The CDR3 spans 13 residues. The germline V gene encodes CDR1 MDHEN and CDR2 SYDVKM. The ends were cut back, 3 bases at V and 8 bases at J, with 10 bases in the middle. CDR3 DNA: TGTGCCAGCAGTTTCCCAGGCGGGGAAAAACTGTTTTTT. Its protein product is CASSFPGGEKLFF.

The sample holds a few counts of this clonotype. V usage is TRBV3-1 and J usage is TRBJ1-1, with D hard to call. Germline values: CDR1 LGHDT, CDR2 YNNKEL (reference sequence). The CDR3 length is 15 residues. V was pared by 0 bases and J by 11 bases, with 19 bases between. The CDR3 region has the DNA TGTGCCAGCAGCCAAGATTTTTTTGACACTCCGGGGGCTTTCTTT. It is translated as CASSQDFFDTPGAFF.

The sample holds many counts of this clonotype. The gene calls are TRBV15 and TRBJ2-7; D may be TRBD1 (6 bases). Per the germline V gene, CDR1 is LNHNV and CDR2 is YYDKDF (reference sequence). CDR3 length equals 14 residues. V was trimmed by 0 bases and J by 2 bases, leaving 8 bases between them. CDR3 region: CATSRETGPYEQYF. In DNA, the CDR3 is TGTGCCACCAGCAGAGAAACAGGGCCCTACGAGCAGTACTTC. Combining the CDR3 with reference TRBV15 and TRBJ2-7 gives the whole variable domain DAMVIQNPRYQVTQFGKPVTLSCSQTLNHNVMYWYQQKSSQAPKLLFHYYDKDFNNEADTPDNFQSRRPNTSFCFLDIRSPGLGDTAMYLCATSRETGPYEQYFGPGTRLTVT.

The gene calls are TRBV20-1 and TRBJ2-2, with TRBD1 matching over 8 bases. After removal of 6 bases from V and 4 bases from J, the junction contained 4 bases not matched to a gene. The CDR3 is made up of 13 amino acids. The V gene's germline CDR1 is DFQATT and CDR2 SNEGSKA (reference sequence). The CDR3 here is CSAKTGVTGELFF. CDR3 sequence (DNA): TGCAGTGCAAAGACAGGGGTCACCGGGGAGCTGTTTTTT.

The V and J genes are TRBV15 and TRBJ2-7; 7 nucleotides align to TRBD1. Germline assignment: CDR1 LNHNV and CDR2 YYDKDF (reference sequence). V was pared by 2 bases and J by 2 bases, with 3 bases of the junction left unmatched. There are 14 residues in the CDR3. The CDR3 region is CATSRWQGAYEQYF. The CDR3 nucleotides read TGTGCCACCAGCAGATGGCAGGGGGCCTACGAGCAGTACTTC.

This clonotype was counted ten times or more. The chain has TRBV28 and TRBJ1-1; D is perhaps TRBD1 (5 bases). The CDR3 is 15 amino acids. V lost 3 bases, J lost 4 bases, and 15 bases lay in between. Germline-derived CDR1 and CDR2 are MDHEN and SYDVKM. The CDR3 nucleotides are TGTGCCAGCAGTTTTGGCTGGGGAAGGGGCACTGAAGCTTTCTTT. Its protein product is CASSFGWGRGTEAFF.

The V and J genes are TRBV5-1 and TRBJ2-7; a possible D gene is TRBD1 (6 bases). V was cut by 2 bases and J by 5 bases, with 17 bases left in between. CDR1 is SGHRS and CDR2 is YFSETQ in the germline V gene. CDR3 size: 15 residues. The CDR3, as DNA: TGCGCCAGCAGCTTTGGTGGCCAGGGGAAAAACGAGCAGTACTTC. Translated, it gives CASSFGGQGKNEQYF.

In this sample, this clonotype turned up a few times. The chain joins TRBV12-3 or TRBV12-4 to TRBJ1-5; 7 bases fit TRBD1. CDR3 length equals 17 residues. Trimming at V came to 5 bases and at J to 4 bases, leaving 14 bases not matched to a gene. Here the CDR3 reads CASSPSRGQASNQPQHF. CDR3 coding DNA: TGTGCCAGCAGTCCTTCACGCGGACAGGCCTCGAATCAGCCCCAGCATTTT.

This clonotype was observed at least ten times. The V and J genes are TRBV6-5 and TRBJ1-2, with TRBD1 as a possible D gene (5 bases). The length of the CDR3 is 16 residues. Between the trimmed V and J ends, which lost 2 bases and 4 bases, there was a span of 17 bases. The germline V gene has CDR1 MNHEY and CDR2 SVGAGI. DNA of the CDR3: TGTGCCAGCAGTTACCTGCGCGGGTGGGGCGCCTATGGCTACACCTTC. As protein: CASSYLRGWGAYGYTF.

The chain couples TRBV28 to TRBJ2-5, with 8 positions matching TRBD2. Trimming took 8 bases from V and 4 from J; bases not matched to a gene: 12. The CDR3 extends over 15 amino acids. Germline CDR1 and CDR2: MDHEN and SYDVKM. CDR3 region: CASSDTGGPIETQYF. CDR3 DNA: TGTGCCAGCTCCGATACGGGAGGGCCTATAGAGACCCAGTACTTC. The variable domain in full, with the rest retrieved from reference TRBV28 and TRBJ2-5, is DVKVTQSSRYLVKRTGEKVFLECVQDMDHENMFWYRQDPGLGLRLIYFSYDVKMKEKGDIPEGYSVSREKKERFSLILESASTNQTSMYLCASSDTGGPIETQYFGPGTRLLVL.

CDR3 bases: TGTGCCAGCAGCGCCAGATGGGACAGGGGGCTCATGAACACTGAAGCTTTCTTT. Its protein is CASSARWDRGLMNTEAFF. J is TRBJ1-1 and V is TRBV11-2, with 12 nucleotides matching TRBD1. This CDR3 contains 18 residues. V was pared by 5 bases and J by 0 bases, with 10 bases of the junction left unmatched. Germline-derived CDR1 and CDR2 are SGHAT and FQNNGV.

This clonotype was seen repeatedly, ten times or more. CDR3 nucleotide sequence: TGTGCCAGCAGTGATTCACAGAGAGCTGACTATGGCTACACCTTC. As protein: CASSDSQRADYGYTF. The chain carries TRBV6-1 and TRBJ1-2; D gene unclear. V was trimmed by 3 bases and J by 3 bases, leaving 14 bases between them. The CDR3 extends over 15 amino acids. Germline CDR1 is MNHNS and CDR2 is SASEGT.

The table lists this clonotype with a few counts. This sequence joins TRBV6-1 and TRBJ2-7; D perhaps matches TRBD1 (6 bases). The germline CDR1 and CDR2 sequences are MNHNS and SASEGT. The CDR3 contains 15 residues. Trimming left V 1 base short and J 3 bases short, with 13 bases between. The CDR3 sequence: CASSEVGVRGYEQYF. In DNA form, the CDR3 reads TGTGCCAGCAGTGAAGTAGGCGTCAGGGGCTACGAGCAGTACTTC.

The V gene is TRBV7-9, the J gene TRBJ1-2; D not resolved. The V gene lost 1 base and the J gene lost 6 bases, with 9 bases spanning the gap. Germline V gene lookup returns CDR1 SEHNR and CDR2 FQNEAQ (reference sequence). The CDR3 is 13 residues long. This CDR3 is CASSLEWQDGYTF. Here the CDR3 DNA reads TGTGCCAGCAGCTTAGAGTGGCAGGATGGCTACACCTTC.

The chain links TRBV19 to TRBJ1-1, with a weak D call TRBD1 (6 bases). The length of the CDR3 is 15 residues. Trimming removed 6 bases from V and 2 bases from J, with 16 bases in between. CDR1 and CDR2 from the germline V gene are LNHDA and SQIVND (reference sequence). The CDR3 is CASRRSGHQNTEAFF. In DNA, the CDR3 is TGTGCCAGTAGGCGATCGGGACACCAAAACACTGAAGCTTTCTTT. The variable domain in full, with the rest retrieved from reference TRBV19 and TRBJ1-1, is DGGITQSPKYLFRKEGQNVTLSCEQNLNHDAMYWYRQDPGQGLRLIYYSQIVNDFQKGDIAEGYSVSREKKESFPLTVTSAQKNPTAFYLCASRRSGHQNTEAFFGQGTRLTVV.

This clonotype was seen many times. The V and J genes are TRBV7-3 and TRBJ2-5, with D maybe TRBD1 (6 bases). The germline V gene encodes CDR1 SGHTA and CDR2 FQGTGA. This CDR3 region has 13 residues. Trimming stripped 5 bases from V and 5 bases from J, with 12 bases between. The CDR3 region is CASSPQGEETQYF. CDR3 in DNA: TGTGCCAGCAGCCCACAGGGTGAGGAGACCCAGTACTTC. The entire variable domain, with the rest obtained from reference TRBV7-3 and TRBJ2-5, is as follows: GAGVSQTPSNKVTEKGKYVELRCDPISGHTALYWYRQSLGQGPEFLIYFQGTGAADDSGLPNDRFFAVRPEGSVSTLKIQRTERGDSAVYLCASSPQGEETQYFGPGTRLLVL.

V and J are TRBV6-1 and TRBJ1-1, with 8 bases aligning to TRBD1. This CDR3 contains 14 residues. From germline, CDR1 is MNHNS and CDR2 SASEGT. J gave up 6 bases and V 5 bases, and 8 bases lay outside the gene matches. This CDR3 reads CASSRTGRLAEAFF. The CDR3 nucleotides are TGTGCCAGCAGTCGGACAGGGAGGTTGGCTGAAGCTTTCTTT.

The V and J genes are TRBV19 and TRBJ1-2, with D perhaps TRBD1 (5 bases). Looked up from germline, CDR1 is LNHDA and CDR2 is SQIVND (reference sequence). V was shortened by 10 bases and J by 2 bases, with 20 bases between the two germline ends. The CDR3 is 15 residues long. CDR3 nucleotides: TGTGCCACGCTCCCTCGGGGCAGGACGAACTATGGCTACACCTTC. This gives the protein CATLPRGRTNYGYTF.

This clonotype was found a few times. The V gene is TRBV12-3 or TRBV12-4, the J gene TRBJ2-5, with D perhaps given as TRBD1 or TRBD2 (7 bases each). The CDR3 sequence is 15 residues long. V was clipped by 2 bases and J by 4 bases, with 14 bases between them. In nucleotides, the CDR3 is TGTGCCAGCAGTTTAAGGCAGGGGGGGAGAGAGACCCAGTACTTC. Translated, it gives CASSLRQGGRETQYF.

This clonotype was seen ten or more times. The V call is TRBV12-3 or TRBV12-4, the J call TRBJ1-6; the D gene is possibly TRBD1 (5 bases). The CDR3 has 13 residues. The V gene lost 4 bases and the J gene lost 8 bases, with 9 bases spanning the gap. The CDR3 sequence is CASSSTGDSPLHF. In DNA form, the CDR3 reads TGTGCCAGCAGTTCCACAGGTGATTCACCCCTCCACTTT.

This clonotype was observed a handful of times. This rearrangement joins TRBV28 to TRBJ1-5, with 7 bases fitting TRBD1. The CDR3 loop spans 15 amino acids. V dropped 6 bases and J dropped 6; count of bases not matched to a gene: 11. Germline lookup yields CDR1 MDHEN and CDR2 SYDVKM. The chain's CDR3 is CASRGDYRGRQPQHF. The CDR3, as DNA: TGTGCCAGCAGAGGGGACTACAGGGGACGTCAGCCCCAGCATTTT.

This clonotype was observed a handful of times. J is TRBJ2-2 and V is TRBV5-6, with a tentative D call TRBD1 (6 bases). V was cut by 1 base and J by 6 bases, with 7 bases left in between. CDR3 length: 13 residues. Germline CDR1 and CDR2: SGHDT and YYEEEE. The CDR3 DNA follows: TGTGCCAGCAGCTTGACAGGGCCCGGGGAGCTGTTTTTT. This encodes CASSLTGPGELFF.

CDR3 amino acids: CSVRAGNTEAFF. CDR3 coding DNA: TGCAGCGTGAGGGCGGGGAACACTGAAGCTTTCTTT. This chain uses TRBV29-1 with TRBJ1-1; D not certain. The germline V and J ends were trimmed by 6 bases and 1 base, with 9 bases remaining between them. Germline loops: CDR1 SQVTM, CDR2 ANQGSEA. The length of the CDR3 is 12 residues.

This clonotype has more than one count but fewer than ten. The chain couples TRBV15 to TRBJ1-5; 7 bases map to TRBD1. V was clipped by 3 bases and J by 6 bases; unmatched bases: 8. The germline CDR1 and CDR2 sequences are LNHNV and YYDKDF (reference sequence). The CDR3 length is 15 residues. CDR3 sequence (DNA): TGTGCCACCAGCAGGGGACAGACCCTTGGTCAGCCCCAGCATTTT. This gives the protein CATSRGQTLGQPQHF.

This chain links TRBV19 with TRBJ2-7; D possibly corresponds to TRBD2 (6 bases). This CDR3 has 13 amino acids. Germline-derived CDR1 and CDR2 are LNHDA and SQIVND (reference sequence). Trimming cost V 9 bases and J 3 bases, with 15 bases left between them. Written as DNA, the CDR3 is TGTGCCAGAAGGCGGGACTCCGGCTACGAGCAGTACTTC. Its translation is CARRRDSGYEQYF.